The source of this T cell receptor beta chain is a study of T cells after yellow fever vaccination. Whole-study results and caveats: Though weaker, the secondary response peaked faster, on day 5 versus 15. Only a small proportion of the clonotypes turned up in both the CD4 and the CD8 compartments, likely arising from convergent recombination.

The V end was cut by 4 bases, the J end by 1 base, with 14 bases between. The CDR3 sequence is 15 residues long. Germline V lookup: CDR1 SGHTA, CDR2 FQGNSA. This clonotype was recorded many times. Its antigen is not known. Using its own MiXCR run on the 5' RACE reads, TCRdb lists one record per CDR3 protein. The table shows more than 55,000 distinct CDR3 sequences, with 6.5% to 8% occurring only once. The TCR sequence derives from a man aged 25 to 40 who received the YFV17D yellow fever vaccine. This material consisted of CD8+ T cells sorted from PBMCs, taken 15 days after the yellow fever booster vaccination. The V gene is TRBV7-2, the J gene TRBJ2-7, with D perhaps matching TRBD1 (6 bases). As DNA, the CDR3 is TGTGCCAGCAGCTCATACCCAGGGACATCCTACGAGCAGTACTTC. Translated: CASSSYPGTSYEQYF.